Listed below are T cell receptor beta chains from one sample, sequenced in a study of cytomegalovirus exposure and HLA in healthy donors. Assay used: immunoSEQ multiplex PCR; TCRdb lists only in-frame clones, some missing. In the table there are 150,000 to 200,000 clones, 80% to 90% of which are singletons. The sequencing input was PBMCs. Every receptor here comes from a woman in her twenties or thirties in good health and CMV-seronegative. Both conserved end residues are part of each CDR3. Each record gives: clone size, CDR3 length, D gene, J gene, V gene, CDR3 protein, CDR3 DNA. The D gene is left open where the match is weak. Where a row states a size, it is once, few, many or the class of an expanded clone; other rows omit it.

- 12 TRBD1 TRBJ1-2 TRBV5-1 CASSAGQGLGTF TGCGCCAGCAGCGCCGGACAGGGTTTGGGCACCTTC
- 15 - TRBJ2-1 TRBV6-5 CASSYSDGVYDEQFF TGTGCCAGCAGTTACTCGGACGGGGTGTATGATGAGCAGTTCTTC
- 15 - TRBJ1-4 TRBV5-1 CASSQSTRGNEKLFF TGCGCCAGCAGCCAAAGTACGAGGGGGAATGAAAAACTGTTTTTT
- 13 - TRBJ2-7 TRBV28 CASSLSGPYEQYF TGTGCCAGCAGTTTAAGCGGACCTTACGAGCAGTACTTC
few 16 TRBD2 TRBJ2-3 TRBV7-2 CASRPGSGMSTDTQYF TGTGCCAGCAGGCCCGGTAGCGGGATGAGCACAGATACGCAGTATTTT
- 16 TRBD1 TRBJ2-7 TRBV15 CATSRATGTGSYEQYF TGTGCCACCAGCAGAGCGACGGGGACAGGGTCCTACGAGCAGTACTTC
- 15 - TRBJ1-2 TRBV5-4 CASSLGPDNNYGYTF TGTGCCAGCAGCTTGGGGCCGGACAATAACTATGGCTACACCTTC
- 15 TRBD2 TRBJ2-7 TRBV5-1 CASSRITGGPYEQYF TGCGCCAGTTCAAGGATTACGGGAGGGCCTTACGAGCAGTACTTC
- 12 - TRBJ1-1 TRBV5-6 CASSFGNTEAFF TGTGCCAGCAGCTTCGGTAACACTGAAGCTTTCTTT
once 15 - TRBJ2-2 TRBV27 CASSLLNRVVGELFF TGTGCCAGCAGTCTGCTTAACAGGGTTGTCGGGGAGCTGTTTTTT
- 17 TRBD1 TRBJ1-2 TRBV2 CASSLISGTGGFGGYTF TGTGCCAGCAGCCTCATCTCCGGGACAGGGGGCTTCGGTGGCTACACCTTC
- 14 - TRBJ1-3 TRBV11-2 CASSGAGSGNTIYF TGTGCCAGCTCAGGGGCAGGCTCTGGAAACACCATATATTTT
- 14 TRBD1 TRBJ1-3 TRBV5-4 CASTRQGSGNTIYF TGTGCCAGCACCCGACAGGGCTCTGGAAACACCATATATTTT
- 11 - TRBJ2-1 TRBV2 CASSESYEQFF TGTGCCAGCAGTGAGAGCTATGAGCAGTTCTTC
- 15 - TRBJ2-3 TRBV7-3 CASSSGPKGTDTQYF TGTGCCAGCAGCTCGGGCCCAAAGGGGACAGATACGCAGTATTTT